Listed here are 12 T cell receptor beta chains from one sample, sequenced in a study of blood T cell repertoires in COVID-19. TCRdb's table, derived via immunoSEQ multiplex PCR, lists solely in-frame clones and lacks some. The sample carries 210,000 or so clones, 87% recorded once. The sequenced sample consisted of PBMCs or T cells enriched from blood (not recorded which). The source is a man aged 25-40 years who had recovered from COVID-19.

This clone occurred once. The chain is built from TRBV2 and TRBJ2-5, with TRBD1 matching over 7 bases. The length of the CDR3 is 17 residues. The germline gives CDR1 SNHLY, CDR2 FYNNEI. V lost 7 bases and J lost 5; bases outside the gene matches: 19. DNA for the CDR3: TGTGCCAGCACGAAGGACGAGTATACAGGGGTTCGGGAGACCCAGTACTTC. Its protein is CASTKDEYTGVRETQYF.

The chain recombines TRBV6-6 with TRBJ2-1, with 8 bases identical to TRBD2. This CDR3 has 14 residues. Germline trimming cut 4 bases from V and 7 bases from J; bases unmatched to any gene: 6. Germline V gene data show CDR1 as MNHNY and CDR2 as SVGAGI (reference sequence). The CDR3 DNA reads as TGTGCCAGCAGTTTCGGACTAGCAGGGAATGAGCAGTTCTTC. This translates into CASSFGLAGNEQFF.

About this clone itself: It may be a read error: a sequence one base away is much more abundant. J is TRBJ2-5 and V is TRBV11-2; no clear D. Germline CDR1 SGHAT, CDR2 FQNNGV. The CDR3 is made up of 11 amino acids. Trimming shortened V by 5 bases and J by 1 base, and 2 bases separated the two germline ends. CDR3 bases: TGTGCCAGCAGCCTCCAAGAGACCCAGTACTTC. Its protein is CASSLQETQYF.

The rearrangement joins TRBV11-3 to TRBJ2-1; the match to TRBD2 covers 7 bases. The germline CDR1 and CDR2 sequences are SGHNT and YENEEA. The CDR3 is made up of 12 amino acids. V lost 1 base and J lost 15; bases outside the gene matches: 6. The CDR3 nucleotides read TGTGCCAGCAGCTTAGGGGCGGGAGAGGCGTTCTTC. Encoded protein: CASSLGAGEAFF. The full variable domain, in which reference TRBV11-3 and TRBJ2-1 provide the parts outside the CDR3, is EAGVVQSPRYKIIEKKQPVAFWCNPISGHNTLYWYLQNLGQGPELLIRYENEEAVDDSQLPKDRFSAERLKGVDSTLKIQPAELGDSAVYLCASSLGAGEAFFGPGTRLTVL.

This rearrangement joins TRBV19 to TRBJ2-2; D is ambiguous. This CDR3 has 12 amino acids. V was shortened by 5 bases and J by 8 bases, with 9 bases between the two germline ends. Per germline, CDR1 LNHDA and CDR2 SQIVND (reference sequence). Here the CDR3 reads CASSFERGELFF. The CDR3 coding sequence is TGTGCCAGTAGTTTCGAACGGGGGGAGCTGTTTTTT.

The rearrangement uses TRBV28 and TRBJ2-7, with D hard to call. CDR1 and CDR2 (germline): MDHEN, SYDVKM. V lost 2 bases and J 0 bases, leaving 14 bases between the germline ends. CDR3 length: 16 amino acids. CDR3 residues: CASSLNWAESSYEQYF. The CDR3 DNA follows: TGTGCCAGCAGTTTAAATTGGGCAGAGAGCTCCTACGAGCAGTACTTC. The full variable domain, in which reference TRBV28 and TRBJ2-7 provide the parts outside the CDR3, is DVKVTQSSRYLVKRTGEKVFLECVQDMDHENMFWYRQDPGLGLRLIYFSYDVKMKEKGDIPEGYSVSREKKERFSLILESASTNQTSMYLCASSLNWAESSYEQYFGPGTRLTVT.

The V gene is TRBV5-8, the J gene TRBJ1-1; maybe TRBD1 (6 bases). Germline V gene sequence: CDR1 SGHTS, CDR2 YDEGEE. The CDR3 consists of 17 residues. V lost 2 bases and J 3 bases, leaving 20 bases between the germline ends. CDR3 protein: CASSFGTQSRMDTEAFF. The CDR3 DNA is TGTGCCAGCAGCTTTGGGACACAAAGCAGAATGGACACTGAAGCTTTCTTT.

The chain employs TRBV3-1 (or the pseudogene TRBV3-2) and TRBJ2-3, with a tentative D call TRBD1 (6 bases). There are 14 residues in the CDR3. Germline loops: CDR1 LGHDT, CDR2 YNNKEL (reference sequence). The ends were cut back, 2 bases at V and 3 bases at J, with 9 bases in the middle. In nucleotides, the CDR3 is TGTGCCAGCAGCCAATCAGGGGTGACAGATACGCAGTATTTT. Encoded protein: CASSQSGVTDTQYF.

CDR3 in DNA: TGTGCCAGCAGTGAAGATCCAAATCAGCCCCAGCATTTT. This translates into CASSEDPNQPQHF. V is TRBV6-1 and J is TRBJ1-5; D gene uncertain. The CDR3 runs 13 residues. Trimming took 1 base from V and 4 from J, leaving 5 bases between them. Germline V gene lookup returns CDR1 MNHNS and CDR2 SASEGT.

The genes are TRBV2 and TRBJ2-3; the match to TRBD1 covers 7 bases. V was pared by 3 bases and J by 5 bases, with 5 bases of the junction left unmatched. CDR3 length: 14 amino acids. The germline V gene encodes CDR1 SNHLY and CDR2 FYNNEI. This CDR3 is CASSDRGLVDTQYF. CDR3 nucleotides: TGTGCCAGCAGTGACAGGGGGTTGGTAGATACGCAGTATTTT.

This chain links TRBV7-9 with TRBJ1-2; a weak D match, TRBD1 (5 bases). In germline, CDR1 is SEHNR, CDR2 FQNEAQ (reference sequence). CDR3 length equals 14 residues. The V and J ends lost 5 bases and 5 bases respectively, with 15 bases between them. The CDR3 spells CASSPGMGIYGYTF. The CDR3 nucleotides are TGTGCCAGCAGCCCAGGGATGGGAATTTATGGCTACACCTTC.

CDR3 region: CASSLPLNGGGDQETQYF. CDR3 in DNA: TGTGCCAGCAGCTTACCACTCAACGGGGGGGGAGACCAAGAGACCCAGTACTTC. The gene calls are TRBV7-9 and TRBJ2-5, with 8 positions matching TRBD2. Per the germline V gene, CDR1 is SEHNR and CDR2 is FQNEAQ (reference sequence). V lost 2 bases and J lost 0; bases outside the gene matches: 11. The length of the CDR3 is 18 residues. Full variable domain (rest looked up from reference TRBV7-9 and TRBJ2-5): DTGVSQNPRHKITKRGQNVTFRCDPISEHNRLYWYRQTLGQGPEFLTYFQNEAQLEKSRLLSDRFSAERPKGSFSTLEIQRTEQGDSAMYLCASSLPLNGGGDQETQYFGPGTRLLVL.